One sample yielded the 7 T cell receptor beta chains listed below, sequenced in a study of cytomegalovirus exposure and HLA in healthy donors. The PCR was carried out with 60 Vbeta primers and 13 Jbeta primers. Repertoires were generated with immunoSEQ multiplex PCR, while TCRdb's copy carries only in-frame clones and drops some. Found here are 150,000 to 200,000 clones, 65% to 70% of them singletons; the top ten hold 4.5%. The specimen was PBMCs. The receptor source for this set is a young woman in good health and CMV-seropositive.

In this sample, this clone turned up a few times. This sequence joins TRBV5-5 and TRBJ1-1; D possibly corresponds to TRBD1 (5 bases). The CDR3 sequence is 13 residues long. CDR1 and CDR2 (germline): SGHKS, YYEKEE (reference sequence). V lost 3 bases, J lost 7 bases, and 13 bases lay in between. CDR3 loop: CASSSRQSLEAFF. In DNA, the CDR3 is TGTGCCAGCAGCTCACGACAGAGCCTTGAAGCTTTCTTT.

The V call is TRBV7-2, the J call TRBJ2-2; TRBD2 is a possible D gene (6 bases). Trimming took 1 base from V and 0 from J, leaving 9 bases between them. The V gene's germline CDR1 is SGHTA and CDR2 FQGNSA. This CDR3 contains 16 residues. Here the CDR3 DNA reads TGTGCCAGCAGCTTAGTTAGCGGCGCGAACACCGGGGAGCTGTTTTTT. Translated, it gives CASSLVSGANTGELFF.

The chain links TRBV5-3 to TRBJ1-5; TRBD1 aligns across 9 bases. TRBV5-3 is classed as an ORF, of uncertain function. The CDR3 loop spans 16 amino acids. V shed 2 bases, J shed 5 bases, and the junction held 8 bases outside the gene matches. The CDR3 DNA reads as TGTGCCAGAAGCTTCGATCAACAGGGGGCCGATCAGCCCCAGCATTTT. Protein product: CARSFDQQGADQPQHF.

The V and J genes are TRBV6-5 and TRBJ2-5, with TRBD2 matching over 13 bases. In germline, CDR1 is MNHEY, CDR2 SVGAGI. Trimming took 6 bases from V and 11 from J; bases not matched to a gene: 12. The CDR3 contains 15 residues. The CDR3 region has the DNA TGTGCCAGCAGACGAGGGACTAGCGGGGCCTTTGAGCAGTACTTC. Protein product: CASRRGTSGAFEQYF.

The chain couples TRBV30 to TRBJ2-7; no clear D. Trimming shortened V by 5 bases and J by 4 bases, and 12 bases separated the two germline ends. The length of the CDR3 is 12 residues. Per the germline V gene, CDR1 is GTSNPN and CDR2 is SVGIG (reference sequence). The CDR3 loop reads CAWSRVSYEQYF. Here the CDR3 DNA reads TGTGCCTGGTCCCGGGTTTCGTACGAGCAGTACTTC. Full variable domain (missing parts from reference TRBV30 and TRBJ2-7): SQTIHQWPATLVQPVGSPLSLECTVEGTSNPNLYWYRQAAGRGLQLLFYSVGIGQISSEVPQNLSASRPQDRQFILSSKKLLLSDSGFYLCAWSRVSYEQYFGPGTRLTVT.

This chain connects TRBV6-5 to TRBJ1-5, with TRBD1 identical over 9 bases. The CDR3 covers 14 residues. In germline, CDR1 is MNHEY, CDR2 SVGAGI. Trimming took 6 bases from V and 6 from J; bases not matched to a gene: 6. This CDR3 is CASSRDRDRQPQHF. The CDR3 region has the DNA TGTGCCAGCAGCAGGGACAGGGATCGTCAGCCCCAGCATTTT.

This chain links TRBV9 with TRBJ2-2; D is perhaps TRBD1 (6 bases). The V and J ends lost 7 bases and 6 bases respectively, with 19 bases between them. Germline V CDR1 and CDR2: SGDLS, YYNGEE. This CDR3 is 15 amino acids long. CDR3 coding DNA: TGTGCCAGCCAGGTTAGCGCTACAGGGTCCGGGGAGCTGTTTTTT. This codes for CASQVSATGSGELFF.